A single sample gave rise to the 14 T cell receptor beta chains below, sequenced in a study of shared clonotypes between healthy human individuals. The protocol was immunoSEQ multiplex PCR, while the TCRdb copy is restricted to in-frame clones and leaves out a portion. The data contain hundreds of thousands of clones, around 96% of them seen just once; the ten biggest clones take up less than 0.25%. CD45RO-negative, CCR7-positively selected cells formed the naive CD8 fraction, excluding terminally differentiated effector memory CD45RA+ cells. Material for sequencing was naive CD8+ T cells sorted from blood. These receptors were collected from a young man in good health.

V gene TRBV7-9 combines with J gene TRBJ1-5; unclear D gene. The V end was cut by 4 bases, the J end by 7 bases, with 14 bases between. The germline V gene encodes CDR1 SEHNR and CDR2 FQNEAQ (reference sequence). This CDR3 is built from 14 residues. CDR3 sequence: CASSSSPVVQPQHF. CDR3 nucleotides: TGTGCCAGCAGCTCATCACCGGTGGTACAGCCCCAGCATTTT.

This chain links TRBV28 with TRBJ2-3; possibly TRBD2 for D (6 bases). V gave up 2 bases and J gave up 0 bases, with 9 bases separating them. The CDR3 runs 15 residues. CDR1 is MDHEN, CDR2 SYDVKM, per germline. CDR3 coding DNA: TGTGCCAGCAGTTTAGGCGGGGCTAGCACAGATACGCAGTATTTT. Protein sequence: CASSLGGASTDTQYF.

The chain employs TRBV4-3 and TRBJ1-1; no clear D gene. The V end was cut by 0 bases, the J end by 5 bases, with 13 bases between. Germline lookup yields CDR1 LGHNA and CDR2 YSLEER. The CDR3 is 15 residues long. The CDR3 is CASSQEWRGITEAFF. The CDR3, as DNA: TGCGCCAGCAGCCAAGAGTGGCGGGGTATAACTGAAGCTTTCTTT.

This CDR3 reads CASSLFHRGDNEQFF. In DNA form, the CDR3 reads TGTGCCAGCAGCTTATTTCACAGGGGGGACAATGAGCAGTTCTTC. The chain links TRBV7-6 to TRBJ2-1, with 8 nucleotides matching TRBD1. The CDR3 is 15 amino acids. After removal of 2 bases from V and 5 bases from J, the junction contained 5 bases not matched to a gene. Germline loops: CDR1 SGHVS, CDR2 FNYEAQ.

J is TRBJ2-1 and V is TRBV29-1; TRBD2 agrees at 11 bases. J lost 3 bases, V lost 3 bases, and 16 bases had no gene match. Germline V gene sequence: CDR1 SQVTM, CDR2 ANQGSEA. The CDR3 contains 19 residues. CDR3 nucleotides: TGCAGCGTTGAGGGTGTTACGGGGACTAGCGGCCACAACTACAATGAGCAGTTCTTC. Translated, it gives CSVEGVTGTSGHNYNEQFF.

This chain joins TRBV27 and TRBJ2-7; the D gene could be TRBD1 or TRBD2 (5 bases each). The CDR3 is 15 amino acids. Trimming stripped 1 base from V and 2 bases from J, with 12 bases between. Germline CDR1 and CDR2: MNHEY and SMNVEV (reference sequence). The CDR3 DNA reads as TGTGCCAGCAGTTTATTGGGGGAGAGGGCCTACGAGCAGTACTTC. Protein sequence: CASSLLGERAYEQYF.

The chain employs TRBV2 and TRBJ2-1; the D is unclear. V was shortened by 0 bases and J by 3 bases, with 9 bases between the two germline ends. This CDR3 has 15 residues. CDR1 and CDR2 from the germline V gene are SNHLY and FYNNEI. This chain's CDR3 is CASSEAENLYNEQFF. For the CDR3, the DNA is TGTGCCAGCAGTGAAGCGGAAAACCTCTACAATGAGCAGTTCTTC.

CDR3 coding DNA: TGTGCCAGCAGCGCCTTGCGCAGGGGGGACGAGCAGTACTTC. It specifies CASSALRRGDEQYF. The chain is built from TRBV7-9 and TRBJ2-7; possible D gene TRBD1, 7 bases. Trimming took 5 bases from V and 5 from J, leaving 16 bases between them. There are 14 residues in the CDR3. Germline V gene lookup returns CDR1 SEHNR and CDR2 FQNEAQ (reference sequence).

The chain couples TRBV7-9 to TRBJ2-1; 8 nucleotides match TRBD2. The CDR3 totals 16 residues. The V and J ends lost 5 bases and 0 bases, in that order; junction bases with no gene match: 6. Germline CDR1 reads SEHNR; CDR2 reads FQNEAQ (reference sequence). CDR3 in DNA: TGTGCCAGCAGCATAGTAGCGGGAAACTCCTACAATGAGCAGTTCTTC. Protein sequence: CASSIVAGNSYNEQFF.

The chain uses TRBV7-9 and TRBJ2-1; 11 bases are shared with TRBD2. This CDR3 contains 15 residues. Germline loops: CDR1 SEHNR, CDR2 FQNEAQ (reference sequence). V lost 5 bases to trimming and J lost 6 bases; unmatched junction nucleotides: 6. The CDR3 sequence is CASSPVGLAGNEQFF. The DNA for the CDR3 is TGTGCCAGCAGCCCGGTTGGACTAGCGGGCAATGAGCAGTTCTTC.

The V and J genes are TRBV2 and TRBJ1-1; D not certain. V was clipped by 2 bases and J by 2 bases, with 12 bases between them. The CDR3 length is 15 residues. Germline lookup yields CDR1 SNHLY and CDR2 FYNNEI. CDR3 sequence: CASSEQRHRNTEAFF. The CDR3, as DNA: TGTGCCAGCAGTGAACAGCGGCACAGAAACACTGAAGCTTTCTTT.

J is TRBJ2-7 and V is TRBV7-9, with a weak D call TRBD1 (7 bases). The CDR3 length is 16 residues. Between the trimmed V and J ends, which lost 2 bases and 4 bases, there was a span of 18 bases. Germline V gene lookup returns CDR1 SEHNR and CDR2 FQNEAQ (reference sequence). The CDR3 reads CASSLNQGGRRYEQYF. CDR3 DNA sequence: TGTGCCAGCAGCTTAAACCAGGGGGGACGTCGTTACGAGCAGTACTTC.

Note on this clone: Additional DNA sequences in this sample encode the identical CDR3. V is TRBV11-2 and J is TRBJ2-3; D unclear. The CDR3 totals 12 residues. V lost 1 base to trimming and J lost 5 bases, with 4 bases between them. Germline CDR1 SGHAT, CDR2 FQNNGV. CDR3 sequence reads: CASSLGGDTQYF. The CDR3 DNA reads as TGTGCCAGCAGCTTAGGGGGAGATACGCAGTATTTT.

V gene TRBV10-1 combines with J gene TRBJ2-1; the D gene is possibly TRBD1 (7 bases). The germline gives CDR1 WNHNN, CDR2 SYGVQD (reference sequence). The CDR3 totals 13 residues. Trimming took off 8 bases at V and 4 bases at J, with 12 bases between the two ends. This CDR3 is CASQGGNYNEQFF. The CDR3, as DNA: TGCGCCAGCCAGGGGGGCAATTACAATGAGCAGTTCTTC.